A selection of T cell receptor beta chains follows, all from one sample in a study of regulatory T cells in long-lasting Graves disease. MiXCR, run by TCRdb on the multiplex PCR reads, gives a single entry per CDR3 protein. The sample lists fewer than 450,000 distinct CDR3 sequences, roughly a quarter occurring once. The sample consisted of peripheral blood mononuclear cells (PBMCs), taken when the disease was refractory, from a patient treated with antithyroid drugs. The source of these receptors is a female donor with Graves disease. CDR3s include the opening cysteine and the closing phenylalanine or tryptophan. A D gene is named only where the DNA matches it firmly. Size is stated for part of the rows, as once, few or many counts, or as a class when the clone is expanded.

TRBD2,many,TRBJ2-2,TRBV7-3,CASSREDRGELFF,TGTGCCAGCAGCCGGGAGGATCGAGGGGAGCTGTTTTTT
NA,once,TRBJ1-1,TRBV6-2/TRBV6-3,CASSSRLTNTEAFF,TGTGCCAGCAGTTCGAGGTTAACGAACACTGAAGCTTTCTTT
TRBD1,many,TRBJ2-7,TRBV2,CASSRGAGGDEQYF,TGTGCCAGCAGTCGGGGAGCAGGGGGCGACGAGCAGTACTTC
NA,NA,TRBJ2-5,TRBV19,CASGGILETQYF,TGTGCCAGTGGAGGGATTTTGGAGACCCAGTACTTC
NA,many,TRBJ2-7,TRBV7-9,CASSVGTTNTSYEQYF,TGTGCCAGCAGCGTGGGGACAACGAATACCTCCTACGAGCAGTACTTC
TRBD1,few,TRBJ2-2,TRBV4-2,CASSQPTGDGELFF,TGTGCCAGCAGCCAGCCGACAGGGGACGGGGAGCTGTTTTTT
NA,many,TRBJ2-5,TRBV30,CAWSDMQRQETQYF,TGTGCCTGGAGTGACATGCAGCGGCAAGAGACCCAGTACTTC
TRBD2,once,TRBJ2-2,TRBV6-1,CASTDPGGRGPGELLF,TGTGCCAGCACCGACCCCGGGGGGAGGGGACCCGGGGAGCTGCTTTTT
NA,NA,TRBJ2-7,TRBV6-1,CASSPPTLGYEQYF,TGTGCCAGCAGTCCCCCCACCCTTGGCTACGAGCAGTACTTC
TRBD2,NA,TRBJ2-7,TRBV20-1,CSARGDSGRREQYF,TGCAGTGCTAGAGGGGATAGCGGGAGGAGGGAGCAGTACTTC
NA,NA,TRBJ1-1,TRBV12-3/TRBV12-4,CASSEGVQGNTEAFF,TGTGCCAGCAGTGAGGGGGTACAGGGGAACACTGAAGCTTTCTTT
TRBD1,many,TRBJ1-5,TRBV6-1,CASSKQGADNQPQHF,TGTGCCAGCAGCAAACAGGGGGCGGACAATCAGCCCCAGCATTTT
NA,NA,TRBJ2-7,TRBV18,CASSDQEASLGSEQYF,TGTGCCAGCTCCGACCAGGAGGCCTCGTTAGGATCCGAGCAGTACTTC
NA,few,TRBJ1-2,TRBV5-1,CASRLGDYGYTF,TGCGCCAGCCGTCTCGGGGACTATGGCTACACCTTC
NA,NA,TRBJ2-2,TRBV12-3/TRBV12-4,CASSWTPPGSGELFF,TGTGCCAGCAGTTGGACGCCACCAGGGTCCGGGGAGCTGTTTTTT
TRBD1,NA,TRBJ1-5,TRBV6-1,CAMRDRGHGGNQPQHF,TGTGCCATGCGGGACAGGGGTCACGGAGGCAATCAGCCCCAGCATTTT
NA,few,TRBJ1-5,TRBV7-6,CASSSQGTNQPQHF,TGTGCCAGCAGCTCACAGGGAACCAATCAGCCCCAGCATTTT
TRBD1,few,TRBJ1-6,TRBV2,CASREPRTGGFSSYNSPLHF,TGTGCCAGCAGGGAACCGCGGACAGGGGGCTTTTCCTCTTATAATTCACCCCTCCACTTT
NA,many,TRBJ1-5,TRBV2,CASSVGEGNQPQHF,TGTGCCAGCAGTGTGGGGGAAGGCAATCAGCCCCAGCATTTT
NA,NA,TRBJ2-7,TRBV7-8,CASSLVNENEQYF,TGTGCCAGCAGCTTAGTCAACGAAAACGAGCAGTACTTC
NA,NA,TRBJ2-7,TRBV12-3/TRBV12-4,CASSLKEPEQYF,TGTGCCAGCAGTTTAAAGGAGCCCGAGCAGTACTTC
NA,many,TRBJ2-7,TRBV7-8,CASGPSRVLTRGSYEQYF,TGTGCCAGCGGCCCATCAAGGGTACTGACTAGAGGCTCCTACGAGCAGTACTTC
NA,many,TRBJ2-5,TRBV7-8,CASSLVPPVAGHWETQYF,TGTGCCAGCAGCTTAGTTCCCCCCGTGGCGGGTCACTGGGAGACCCAGTACTTC
NA,many,TRBJ2-7,TRBV27,CASSKAGATYEQYF,TGTGCCAGCAGTAAGGCCGGGGCCACCTACGAGCAGTACTTC
NA,many,TRBJ1-1,TRBV20-1,CSASPTGLGDTEAFF,TGCAGTGCTAGTCCTACAGGGCTTGGAGACACTGAAGCTTTCTTT
NA,NA,TRBJ2-7,TRBV19,CASSIHGTFGEQYF,TGTGCCAGTAGTATTCATGGGACCTTTGGGGAGCAGTACTTC
NA,many,TRBJ2-5,TRBV2,CAGTPRETQYF,TGTGCCGGCACCCCGAGGGAGACCCAGTACTTC
TRBD1,few,TRBJ1-4,TRBV5-1,CASSLLGQGGEKLFF,TGCGCCAGCAGCTTGTTAGGACAGGGTGGCGAAAAACTGTTTTTT
TRBD2,NA,TRBJ2-2,TRBV27,CASSPREGPAGELFF,TGTGCCAGCAGTCCGCGGGAGGGCCCGGCCGGGGAGCTGTTTTTT
TRBD1,many,TRBJ1-2,TRBV28,CASGSQGRGGYTF,TGTGCCAGCGGATCACAGGGGCGTGGTGGCTACACCTTC
NA,NA,TRBJ2-2,TRBV12-3/TRBV12-4,CASSLLGNLNTGELFF,TGTGCCAGCAGTTTATTGGGGAACCTGAACACCGGGGAGCTGTTTTTT
NA,NA,TRBJ2-7,TRBV30,CAWSRSTYEQYF,TGTGCCTGGAGCCGCAGCACCTACGAGCAGTACTTC
NA,NA,TRBJ2-7,TRBV6-1,CASGFSGYEQYF,TGTGCCAGCGGATTTAGCGGCTACGAGCAGTACTTC
TRBD1,NA,TRBJ2-5,TRBV7-9,CASSSPQGTQETQYF,TGTGCCAGCAGCTCGCCACAGGGGACCCAAGAGACCCAGTACTTC
NA,NA,TRBJ1-2,TRBV19,CATGNYGYTF,TGTGCTACAGGGAACTATGGCTACACCTTC
NA,NA,TRBJ2-1,TRBV5-1,CASSLVGPYNEQFF,TGCGCCAGCAGCTTGGTGGGCCCCTACAATGAGCAGTTCTTC
NA,many,TRBJ1-5,TRBV6-1,CASSEVNQPQHF,TGTGCCAGCAGTGAGGTCAATCAGCCCCAGCATTTT
NA,few,TRBJ2-7,TRBV7-9,CASSHKTRAYEQYF,TGTGCCAGCAGCCATAAAACACGGGCCTACGAGCAGTACTTC
TRBD1,many,TRBJ2-7,TRBV29-1,CSVEIFRTGGSYEQYF,TGCAGCGTTGAAATATTCCGGACAGGGGGCTCCTACGAGCAGTACTTC
NA,many,TRBJ1-2,TRBV20-1,CSARRREGYTF,TGCAGTGCTAGGCGGAGGGAGGGCTACACCTTC